This is a list of T cell receptor beta chains from one sample in a study of cytomegalovirus exposure and HLA in healthy donors. Sequencing was performed with immunoSEQ multiplex PCR; in TCRdb, only in-frame clones are kept and a portion is missing. The sample has roughly 150,000 clones, 80% seen once. Sequences were obtained from PBMCs. These receptors were taken from a man between 25 and 39 years old in good health and CMV-seronegative. Both conserved end residues are part of each CDR3. The D gene is left open where the match is weak. Size values are once, few and many counts, or a class for expanded clones, and some rows have none.

length	V	size	D	J	CDR3	DNA
16	TRBV7-6	once	TRBD2	TRBJ2-5	CASSPPTSGWQETQYF	TGTGCCAGCAGCCCGCCGACTAGCGGGTGGCAAGAGACCCAGTACTTC
16	TRBV18	few	-	TRBJ2-2	CASSPRRADNTGELFF	TGTGCCAGCTCACCGAGGAGGGCGGACAACACCGGGGAGCTGTTTTTT
15	TRBV6-1	-	TRBD2	TRBJ2-7	CASSSLSGGRYEQYF	TGTGCCAGCAGTTCTTTAAGCGGGGGGAGATACGAGCAGTACTTC
13	TRBV27	-	-	TRBJ2-7	CASKEAGSYEQYF	TGTGCCAGCAAGGAAGCAGGCTCCTACGAGCAGTACTTC
15	TRBV4-1	few	-	TRBJ2-7	CASSRTRTVSYEQYF	TGCGCCAGCAGCCGGACAAGGACGGTCTCCTACGAGCAGTACTTC
13	TRBV12-5	-	-	TRBJ2-3	CASGLGYTDTQYF	TGTGCTAGTGGTTTGGGCTACACAGATACGCAGTATTTT
16	TRBV2	-	TRBD1	TRBJ1-1	CASTLEGAVRNTEAFF	TGTGCCAGCACGCTGGAGGGGGCGGTAAGGAACACTGAAGCTTTCTTT
13	TRBV10-1	-	TRBD2	TRBJ2-1	CARGLAGVDEQFF	TGCGCCAGAGGACTAGCGGGGGTCGATGAGCAGTTCTTC
14	TRBV7-3	-	TRBD2	TRBJ2-1	CASSVRDPSGPQFF	TGTGCCAGCAGCGTCAGGGATCCTAGCGGTCCTCAGTTCTTC
13	TRBV7-8	once	-	TRBJ2-7	CASSPRSSYEQYF	TGTGCCAGCAGCCCCCGGAGCTCCTACGAGCAGTACTTC
13	TRBV4-1	-	-	TRBJ2-5	CASSFRSQETQYF	TGCGCCAGCAGCTTTAGGAGCCAAGAGACCCAGTACTTC
12	TRBV9	-	-	TRBJ2-7	CASSVTGYEQYF	TGTGCCAGCAGCGTGACGGGGTACGAGCAGTACTTC
14	TRBV5-1	-	-	TRBJ1-5	CASSLGGEGQPQHF	TGCGCCAGCAGCTTGGGGGGGGAAGGGCAGCCCCAGCATTTT
13	TRBV2	-	-	TRBJ2-1	CASSDGAYNEQFF	TGTGCCAGCAGTGACGGGGCCTACAATGAGCAGTTCTTC
14	TRBV28	-	-	TRBJ1-5	CASSETRGNQPQHF	TGTGCCAGCAGTGAAACGCGGGGCAATCAGCCCCAGCATTTT
16	TRBV5-1	-	TRBD2	TRBJ2-5	CASSLGPGGAGETQYF	TGCGCCAGCAGCTTGGGCCCCGGGGGGGCTGGGGAGACCCAGTACTTC
13	TRBV10-3	-	-	TRBJ1-1	CAISGRVNTEAFF	TGTGCCATCAGTGGCAGGGTGAACACTGAAGCTTTCTTT
18	TRBV15	-	-	TRBJ2-1	CATSRDRLTVGAYNEQFF	TGTGCCACCAGCAGAGATCGACTAACGGTTGGAGCCTACAATGAGCAGTTCTTC
14	TRBV29-1	-	-	TRBJ1-5	CSVALDSGNQPQHF	TGCAGCGTAGCCCTGGACAGCGGCAATCAGCCCCAGCATTTT
13	TRBV29-1	-	-	TRBJ1-2	CSVEDQEVYGYTF	TGCAGCGTTGAAGATCAGGAGGTCTATGGCTACACCTTC
14	TRBV30	few	-	TRBJ2-5	CAWSFWGLQETQYF	TGTGCCTGGAGTTTTTGGGGCTTGCAAGAGACCCAGTACTTC
20	TRBV28	-	TRBD2	TRBJ2-1	CASSAYSGRESVSSYNEQFF	TGTGCCAGCAGTGCCTATAGCGGGAGGGAAAGCGTAAGCTCCTACAATGAGCAGTTCTTC
15	TRBV5-1	-	TRBD2	TRBJ2-2	CASSLATGGIGELFF	TGCGCCAGCAGCTTGGCCACGGGGGGGATCGGGGAGCTGTTTTTT
12	TRBV27	-	-	TRBJ2-5	CASRRGQETQYF	TGTGCCAGCCGACGGGGCCAAGAGACCCAGTACTTC
12	TRBV19	few	TRBD1	TRBJ1-2	CASDDRGDGYTF	TGTGCCAGTGATGACAGGGGGGATGGCTACACCTTC
17	TRBV4-1	-	TRBD1	TRBJ2-5	CASSQAGQGTNQETQYF	TGCGCCAGCAGCCAAGCTGGACAGGGGACTAACCAAGAGACCCAGTACTTC
14	TRBV4-3	-	-	TRBJ2-3	CASSQGPVTDTQYF	TGCGCCAGCAGCCAAGGGCCAGTCACAGATACGCAGTATTTT
13	TRBV25-1	-	-	TRBJ1-1	CASRGQTNTEAFF	TGTGCCAGCAGAGGACAAACGAACACTGAAGCTTTCTTT
17	TRBV9	-	TRBD2	TRBJ2-3	CASSVGLSGSITDTQYF	TGTGCCAGCAGCGTAGGTCTTAGCGGGAGTATAACAGATACGCAGTATTTT
13	TRBV6-5	-	TRBD1	TRBJ1-1	CASSYWDSTEAFF	TGTGCCAGCAGTTACTGGGACAGCACTGAAGCTTTCTTT
12	TRBV29-1	-	-	TRBJ1-4	CSVETETGKLFF	TGCAGCGTTGAGACGGAAACGGGGAAACTGTTTTTT
15	TRBV27	once	TRBD2	TRBJ2-3	CASSSGGASTDTQYF	TGTGCCAGCAGTAGCGGGGGGGCGAGCACAGATACGCAGTATTTT
15	TRBV7-3	few	TRBD1	TRBJ1-1	CASSRKQGTNTEAFF	TGTGCCAGCAGCCGTAAACAGGGGACGAACACTGAAGCTTTCTTT
15	TRBV5-1	-	TRBD1	TRBJ2-3	CASSLRDRGRDTQYF	TGCGCCAGCAGCCTCCGGGACAGGGGGCGAGATACGCAGTATTTT
18	TRBV4-1	-	TRBD1	TRBJ1-6	CASSQEKGASSYNSPLHF	TGCGCCAGCAGCCAAGAGAAGGGGGCAAGCTCCTATAATTCACCCCTCCACTTT
16	TRBV10-2	-	-	TRBJ2-7	CASSGPHSTQPLGQYF	TGCGCCAGCAGTGGCCCCCACAGTACTCAACCCCTGGGGCAGTACTTC
18	TRBV9	-	TRBD1	TRBJ1-4	CASSVGGDRYSTNEKLFF	TGTGCCAGCAGCGTAGGCGGGGACAGATACTCAACTAATGAAAAACTGTTTTTT